The 2 T cell receptor beta chains presented below share a single source sample, sequenced in a study of blood T cell repertoires in COVID-19. Clones were read by immunoSEQ multiplex PCR, and TCRdb kept only the in-frame ones, dropping some. The data hold under 300,000 clones, with around 86% observed a single time. Input material: peripheral blood. Receptor source: a man in his fifties with acute or convalescent COVID-19.

The V call is TRBV7-6, the J call TRBJ2-5; D is undetermined. Per the germline V gene, CDR1 is SGHVS and CDR2 is FNYEAQ. Trimming shortened V by 4 bases and J by 1 base, and 13 bases separated the two germline ends. The CDR3 covers 15 residues. The CDR3 nucleotides read TGTGCCAGCAGCTCCCCGGGTGGTATCCAAGAGACCCAGTACTTC. This sequence encodes CASSSPGGIQETQYF.

V and J are TRBV12-3 or TRBV12-4 and TRBJ1-5; D is unresolved. Trimming removed 5 bases from V and 5 bases from J, with 10 bases in between. CDR3 size: 13 residues. The CDR3, as DNA: TGTGCCAGCAGTAGTGGAGGCCATCAGCCCCAGCATTTT. Translating it yields CASSSGGHQPQHF.